The present T cell receptor (beta chain) was sequenced within a study of CD8 T cells in Susac syndrome. The count of this clonotype is one. The RNA input was about 0.5 to 1 ug, and it was reverse transcribed with random hexamers. Via MiXCR, TCRdb re-called the immunoSEQ multiplex PCR reads, giving one row per CDR3 protein. The table has more than 200,000 distinct CDR3 sequences, around 95% seen once. Sequencing was done on a sample of CD4+ T cells from PBMCs. The TCR sequence derives from a human donor with multiple sclerosis.

CDR3 residues: CATSHARDGSYNEQFF. Here the CDR3 DNA reads TGTGCCACCAGTCATGCCCGGGATGGCTCCTACAATGAGCAGTTCTTC. This chain joins TRBV24-1 and TRBJ2-1; D is perhaps TRBD2 (5 bases). Germline CDR1 is KGHDR and CDR2 is SFDVKD. Trimming took 6 bases from V and 0 from J, leaving 14 bases between them. There are 16 residues in the CDR3.